Shown below are 13 T cell receptor beta chains from a single sample sequenced in a study of T cells expressing NK-cell markers. No DNA is given; TCRdb re-called the 5' RACE reads and lists each CDR3 protein once. The sample includes about 390,000 distinct CDR3 sequences. Material for sequencing was blood T cells: a sorted CD56 or NKG2C T cell subset, CD4+ or CD8+ T cells, or bulk PBMC T cells (not recorded which). These TCRs come from a woman aged 50 to 60 in good health.

This chain uses TRBV12-3 or TRBV12-4 with TRBJ2-7; TCRdb selects TRBD1, and the lack of DNA leaves this call unchecked. The CDR3 totals 14 residues. The chain's CDR3 is CASSKTGGPYEQYF.

This rearrangement joins TRBV24-1 to TRBJ2-1; lacking DNA, the TRBD1 call made by TCRdb goes unchecked. Germline lookup yields CDR1 KGHDR and CDR2 SFDVKD. The CDR3 is made up of 12 amino acids. The CDR3: CATMQGNDEQFF.

The CDR3 loop is CASRRTSSKAYEQFF. The chain combines TRBV7-9 with TRBJ2-1; there is no DNA to check the TCRdb D call of TRBD2. Germline values: CDR1 SEHNR, CDR2 FQNEAQ (reference sequence). The CDR3 has 15 residues.

This chain connects TRBV9 to TRBJ2-1; absent DNA, TCRdb's TRBD1 call cannot be checked. The CDR3 has 17 amino acids. The germline CDR1 and CDR2 sequences are SGDLS and YYNGEE. CDR3 in amino acids: CASSSHLRTGSYNEQFF.

The rearrangement uses TRBV24-1 and TRBJ2-5; the D call from TCRdb, TRBD2, cannot be confirmed without DNA. The CDR3 consists of 17 residues. CDR1 is KGHDR, CDR2 SFDVKD, per germline. The CDR3 is CATSDRSSGKGKETQYF.

V is TRBV20-1 and J is TRBJ2-5; no DNA is available, so the TRBD2 call from TCRdb remains unchecked. Germline CDR1 DFQATT, CDR2 SNEGSKA (reference sequence). The length of the CDR3 is 12 residues. The CDR3 here is CSAGLVSETQYF.

J is TRBJ1-5 and V is TRBV25-1; there is no DNA to check the TCRdb D call of TRBD1. This CDR3 region has 14 residues. CDR1 is MGHDK, CDR2 SYGVNS, per germline. The CDR3 spells CASSGRDPNQPQHF.

The chain is built from TRBV15 and TRBJ1-2; the TRBD1 assignment by TCRdb is unverifiable without DNA. This CDR3 spans 15 amino acids. Per the germline V gene, CDR1 is LNHNV and CDR2 is YYDKDF (reference sequence). CDR3 sequence reads: CATVPDRGANYGYTF. Full variable domain (outside the CDR3, taken from reference TRBV15 and TRBJ1-2): DAMVIQNPRYQVTQFGKPVTLSCSQTLNHNVMYWYQQKSSQAPKLLFHYYDKDFNNEADTPDNFQSRRPNTSFCFLDIRSPGLGDTAMYLCATVPDRGANYGYTFGSGTRLTVV.

This chain uses TRBV11-2 with TRBJ1-1; TCRdb reports TRBD1, a call that lacks DNA to check it against. The CDR3 is made up of 13 amino acids. CDR1 and CDR2 (germline): SGHAT, FQNNGV. Here the CDR3 reads CASSLGGVAEAFF. The full variable domain, its missing parts supplied by reference TRBV11-2 and TRBJ1-1, is EAGVAQSPRYKIIEKRQSVAFWCNPISGHATLYWYQQILGQGPKLLIQFQNNGVVDDSQLPKDRFSAERLKGVDSTLKIQPAKLEDSAVYLCASSLGGVAEAFFGQGTRLTVV.

The chain joins TRBV6-2 or TRBV6-3 to TRBJ2-2; checking the TCRdb D call of TRBD2 is not possible without DNA. From germline, CDR1 is MNHEY and CDR2 SVGEGT. CDR3 length: 14 amino acids. The CDR3 loop reads CASRPGLAIGELFF.

This rearrangement joins TRBV7-8 to TRBJ1-1; TCRdb's D gene call, TRBD1, goes unchecked for lack of DNA. Germline values: CDR1 SGHVS, CDR2 FQNEAQ. CDR3 length: 16 amino acids. This CDR3 reads CASSLIGQVSVAEAFF.

The chain uses TRBV6-5 and TRBJ1-3; lacking DNA, the TRBD1 call made by TCRdb goes unchecked. There are 16 residues in the CDR3. The germline V gene encodes CDR1 MNHEY and CDR2 SVGAGI. The CDR3 loop reads CASSYGTPWTGNTIYF.

The rearrangement joins TRBV27 to TRBJ2-3; without DNA, the TCRdb call of TRBD1 cannot be checked. There are 15 residues in the CDR3. Germline CDR1 MNHEY, CDR2 SMNVEV (reference sequence). CDR3 protein: CASSLGQGAIDTQYF.